These 24 T cell receptor beta chains originate from one sample sequenced in a study of T cells in Graves' hyperthyroidism and ophthalmopathy. From RNA transcripts, TCR beta CDR3 regions were amplified. With the HTBI primer set, the TCR CDR3 went through a first round of RT-PCR. TCRdb called the multiplex PCR reads again in MiXCR, with one record for every CDR3 protein. The sample records roughly 400,000 distinct CDR3 sequences, 11% to 15% being singletons. The sample comprised blood. The receptors originated from a man in his fifties with Graves' ophthalmopathy.

This clonotype was seen ten or more times. The chain links TRBV5-1 to TRBJ2-7; 7 bases map to TRBD2. The CDR3 contains 16 residues. After removal of 2 bases from V and 6 bases from J, the junction contained 14 bases not matched to a gene. CDR1 SGHRS and CDR2 YFSETQ come from the germline V gene. The CDR3 bases are TGCGCCAGCAGCTTAGAATTTCGCGGGAGATCGTCCGAGCAGTACTTC. Protein product: CASSLEFRGRSSEQYF.

At least ten counts were recorded for this clonotype. The chain employs TRBV20-1 and TRBJ2-7; TRBD2 might be the D (6 bases). V lost 2 bases and J 2 bases, leaving 13 bases between the germline ends. This CDR3 is 14 amino acids long. Germline V gene sequence: CDR1 DFQATT, CDR2 SNEGSKA (reference sequence). The CDR3 loop reads CSARLSGSPYEQYF. For the CDR3, the DNA is TGCAGTGCTAGATTGAGCGGGTCCCCCTACGAGCAGTACTTC.

V and J are TRBV18 and TRBJ2-1; 8 bases fit TRBD2. Germline V gene data show CDR1 as KGHSH and CDR2 as LQKENI. This CDR3 has 17 amino acids. Unmatched junction bases numbered 14, after V lost 6 bases and J lost 4 bases. The CDR3 reads CASSTLVLREEYNEQFF. CDR3 DNA sequence: TGTGCCAGCTCTACGTTGGTGTTGCGGGAGGAATACAATGAGCAGTTCTTC. The complete variable domain, with remaining parts taken from reference TRBV18 and TRBJ2-1, reads NAGVMQNPRHLVRRRGQEARLRCSPMKGHSHVYWYRQLPEEGLKFMVYLQKENIIDESGMPKERFSAEFPKEGPSILRIQQVVRGDSAAYFCASSTLVLREEYNEQFFGPGTRLTVL.

This clonotype has more than one count but fewer than ten. The V and J genes are TRBV29-1 and TRBJ2-1; perhaps TRBD2 as D (6 bases). V was pared by 6 bases and J by 15 bases, with 21 bases between. The CDR3 runs to 12 residues. Looked up from germline, CDR1 is SQVTM and CDR2 is ANQGSEA. The CDR3 region is CSVVEGDVGGFF. DNA for the CDR3: TGCAGCGTCGTCGAAGGGGACGTCGGGGGGTTCTTC.

This chain uses TRBV2 with TRBJ1-1; TRBD1 agrees at 7 bases. Per germline, CDR1 SNHLY and CDR2 FYNNEI. The CDR3 has 14 amino acids. The ends lost 6 bases at V and 0 bases at J; junction bases unmatched: 4. The CDR3 sequence is CASSGDRMNTEAFF. Written as DNA, the CDR3 is TGTGCCAGCAGCGGGGACAGAATGAACACTGAAGCTTTCTTT.

The chain is built from TRBV6-1 and TRBJ2-3, with D unresolved. This CDR3 region has 14 residues. Germline V gene data show CDR1 as MNHNS and CDR2 as SASEGT. V lost 4 bases, J lost 0 bases, and 8 bases lay in between. The CDR3 DNA follows: TGTGCCAGCAGTGTTGCAGAGAGCACAGATACGCAGTATTTT. It is translated as CASSVAESTDTQYF.

This clonotype has ten or more counts. The gene calls are TRBV5-1 and TRBJ2-7, with D possibly called TRBD1 or TRBD2 (5 bases each). The CDR3 contains 13 residues. The germline CDR1 and CDR2 sequences are SGHRS and YFSETQ. V lost 7 bases and J lost 5, with 16 bases in between. The CDR3 is CASAVGESHEQYF. The CDR3 DNA is TGCGCCAGCGCGGTGGGGGAGTCCCACGAGCAGTACTTC. Variable domain in full (rest from reference TRBV5-1 and TRBJ2-7): KAGVTQTPRYLIKTRGQQVTLSCSPISGHRSVSWYQQTPGQGLQFLFEYFSETQRNKGNFPGRFSGRQFSNSRSEMNVSTLELGDSALYLCASAVGESHEQYFGPGTRLTVT.

This clonotype was detected many times. This rearrangement joins TRBV30 to TRBJ1-4; weak D call: TRBD1 (5 bases). The CDR3 extends over 12 amino acids. The ends were cut back, 3 bases at V and 5 bases at J, with 7 bases in the middle. Germline V gives CDR1 GTSNPN, CDR2 SVGIG (reference sequence). DNA of the CDR3: TGTGCCTGGAGGCGGGGGAATGAAAAACTGTTTTTT. Translated: CAWRRGNEKLFF.

This clonotype occurred a few times. The chain recombines TRBV24-1 with TRBJ1-1; TRBD1 is a possible D gene (5 bases). The V end lost 9 bases, the J end lost 5 bases, and 12 bases lay between the germline ends. CDR1 KGHDR and CDR2 SFDVKD come from the germline V gene. This CDR3 comprises 12 residues. The CDR3, as DNA: TGTGCCACCTCCTTTGGGGGGACTGAAGCTTTCTTT. It yields the protein CATSFGGTEAFF.

To note about this clonotype: With a much larger clone just one base away, this may be a read error. The chain employs TRBV15 and TRBJ1-5; D unclear. The germline V gene has CDR1 LNHNV and CDR2 YYDKDF (reference sequence). The CDR3 contains 17 residues. CDR3 bases: TGTGCCACCAGCAGAGGGGATCTCGGAATTAGCAATCGGCCCCAGCATTTT. Translation gives CATSRGDLGISNRPQHF.

This clonotype has ten or more counts. The chain carries TRBV5-1 and TRBJ2-3; D call uncertain. The CDR3 spans 17 residues. Per germline, CDR1 SGHRS and CDR2 YFSETQ. With 1 base removed from V and 1 base from J, the gap between germline ends came to 16 bases. CDR3 coding DNA: TGCGCCAGCAGCTTGTACCGTGCCAGCCAGGGCACAGATACGCAGTATTTT. It yields the protein CASSLYRASQGTDTQYF.

In this sample, this clonotype turned up many times. The CDR3 protein is CASSLSLAGNEQFF. The CDR3 DNA reads TGCGCCAGCAGCTTGTCGCTAGCGGGCAATGAGCAGTTCTTC. This chain joins TRBV5-1 and TRBJ2-1, with TRBD2 matching 8 bases. The CDR3 spans 14 residues. Trimming removed 1 base from V and 6 bases from J; junction bases left unmatched: 3. The germline V gene has CDR1 SGHRS and CDR2 YFSETQ.

V gene TRBV7-9 combines with J gene TRBJ1-3; weak D call: TRBD1 (5 bases). The germline CDR1 and CDR2 sequences are SEHNR and FQNEAQ (reference sequence). The CDR3 loop spans 15 amino acids. Trimming took off 3 bases at V and 0 bases at J, with 9 bases between the two ends. In nucleotides, the CDR3 is TGTGCCAGCAGCTTCTTGGGGGGCTCTGGAAACACCATATATTTT. Protein: CASSFLGGSGNTIYF.

This clonotype was observed a handful of times. V and J are TRBV9 and TRBJ1-2; 8 nucleotides line up with TRBD1. The CDR3 covers 14 residues. The V and J ends lost 4 bases and 6 bases, in that order; junction bases with no gene match: 8. CDR1 and CDR2 from the germline V gene are SGDLS and YYNGEE. The CDR3 DNA reads as TGTGCCAGCAGCACAGGGGGGGTGGGGAATGGCTACACCTTC. Residues: CASSTGGVGNGYTF.

This clonotype occurred many times. The chain combines TRBV12-3 or TRBV12-4 with TRBJ1-1; D call uncertain. The CDR3 contains 11 residues. V lost 3 bases, J lost 5 bases, and 4 bases lay in between. CDR3 in DNA: TGTGCCAGCAGTTTCGCGACTGAAGCTTTCTTT. Translation: CASSFATEAFF.

This clonotype was observed a single time. The chain joins TRBV20-1 to TRBJ2-5, with 7 bases matching TRBD1. Unmatched junction bases numbered 4, after V lost 2 bases and J lost 1 base. Germline-derived CDR1 and CDR2 are DFQATT and SNEGSKA (reference sequence). The CDR3 has 14 residues. The CDR3 region is CSARKGTAQETQYF. The CDR3 DNA is TGCAGTGCTAGAAAAGGGACAGCCCAAGAGACCCAGTACTTC.

This clonotype has ten or more counts. The chain employs TRBV19 and TRBJ2-1; perhaps TRBD2 as D (5 bases). Trimming shortened V by 1 base and J by 2 bases, and 12 bases separated the two germline ends. Germline assignment: CDR1 LNHDA and CDR2 SQIVND (reference sequence). The CDR3 has 16 amino acids. The DNA for the CDR3 is TGTGCCAGTAGTATAGGGGGAGCTCGCCCCTACAATGAGCAGTTCTTC. Translation: CASSIGGARPYNEQFF.

The gene calls are TRBV12-3 or TRBV12-4 and TRBJ2-3; 12 nucleotides line up with TRBD1. J lost 2 bases, V lost 4 bases, and 4 bases had no gene match. The CDR3 has 16 amino acids. The CDR3 coding sequence is TGTGCCAGCAGTTGGGGACAGGGGGCTATCACAGATACGCAGTATTTT. This translates into CASSWGQGAITDTQYF.

This clonotype was detected many times. The chain employs TRBV4-2 and TRBJ1-2, with D possibly TRBD1 on 6 matching bases. V lost 4 bases, J lost 5 bases, and 14 bases lay in between. The CDR3 is 14 amino acids. Germline V gene lookup returns CDR1 LGHNA and CDR2 YNFKEQ. The CDR3 sequence: CASSPEGGEYGYTF. For the CDR3, the DNA is TGTGCCAGCAGCCCCGAGGGGGGTGAATATGGCTACACCTTC.

This clonotype was observed a few times. The rearrangement links TRBV3-1 to TRBJ2-5; D remains ambiguous. CDR1 and CDR2 from the germline V gene are LGHDT and YNNKEL (reference sequence). V was cut by 1 base and J by 0 bases, with 6 bases left in between. CDR3 length equals 14 residues. The CDR3, as DNA: TGTGCCAGCAGCCAAGGTTGGCACCAAGAGACCCAGTACTTC. Encoded protein: CASSQGWHQETQYF.

This clonotype occurred many times. The chain links TRBV5-6 to TRBJ1-1; tentative D call: TRBD1 (5 bases). Germline CDR1 SGHDT, CDR2 YYEEEE. The CDR3 is 12 amino acids. V lost 3 bases and J 7 bases, leaving 10 bases between the germline ends. CDR3 coding DNA: TGTGCCAGCAGCTATGACAGCATTGAAGCTTTCTTT. It specifies CASSYDSIEAFF.

This clonotype was seen repeatedly, ten times or more. Here the CDR3 reads CASSLPGKGVGSYEQYF. For the CDR3, the DNA is TGTGCCAGCAGCTTACCAGGGAAAGGAGTGGGCTCCTACGAGCAGTACTTC. V is TRBV7-9 and J is TRBJ2-7; the D gene is possibly TRBD1 (5 bases). The CDR3 is 17 amino acids. V lost 2 bases, J lost 0 bases, and 17 bases lay in between. Looked up from germline, CDR1 is SEHNR and CDR2 is FQNEAQ (reference sequence).

There are many counts of this clonotype. V is TRBV3-1 and J is TRBJ2-3; D perhaps matches TRBD2 (6 bases). Trimming left V 3 bases short and J 1 base short, with 11 bases between. This CDR3 has 15 residues. Germline CDR1 reads LGHDT; CDR2 reads YNNKEL (reference sequence). The CDR3 DNA is TGTGCCAGCAGCCAGACGGGAGTGGGCACAGATACGCAGTATTTT. Its protein product is CASSQTGVGTDTQYF.

A word on this clonotype: Without the conserved terminal phenylalanine or tryptophan, this CDR3 likely stems from a read error. The V and J genes are TRBV28 and TRBJ2-1, with 9 bases identical to TRBD2. The CDR3 loop spans 17 amino acids. CDR1 and CDR2 from the germline V gene are MDHEN and SYDVKM. The CDR3 DNA reads TGTGCCAGCATCATCGCGGGGGGGGCCGGCTCCTACAATGGGCAGTTCTCC. This sequence encodes CASIIAGGAGSYNGQFS.